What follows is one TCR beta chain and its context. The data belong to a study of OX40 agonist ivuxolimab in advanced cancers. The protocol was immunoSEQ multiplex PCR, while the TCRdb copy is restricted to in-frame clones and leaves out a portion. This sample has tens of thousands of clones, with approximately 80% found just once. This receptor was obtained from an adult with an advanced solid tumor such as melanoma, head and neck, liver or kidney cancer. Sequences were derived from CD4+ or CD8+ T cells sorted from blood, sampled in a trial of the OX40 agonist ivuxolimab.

The CDR3 loop is CASSSPGTIADTQYF. The CDR3 bases are TGTGCCAGCAGTTCCCCCGGGACTATAGCAGATACGCAGTATTTT. V and J are TRBV27 and TRBJ2-3; 7 positions match TRBD2. The CDR3 spans 15 residues. Losses at the gene ends were 4 bases for V and 4 bases for J; bases not matched to a gene: 8. Germline CDR1 and CDR2: MNHEY and SMNVEV (reference sequence).